The T cell receptor beta chain described here comes from a study of cytomegalovirus exposure and HLA in healthy donors. PCR used 60 Vbeta primers and 13 Jbeta primers. The method was immunoSEQ multiplex PCR; TCRdb's version includes in-frame clones alone and lacks a portion of them. The sample has around 190,000 clones, around 80% seen once. This clone was counted a few times. No antigen is known for it. The study's findings and limits: Cytomegalovirus status was reportedly diagnosed by the classifier with high sensitivity and specificity. When analyzed later, a missense DCLRE1C variant was found to be linked to TCR beta V- and J-gene trimming. It was fewer than 200 TCR beta chains that were listed as cytomegalovirus-associated.

Sequencing used PBMCs. The source of this sequence is a woman aged 30 to 39 in good health and CMV-seropositive.

CDR3 loop: CASRPAGMDPYYTF. CDR3 DNA sequence: TGTGCCAGCAGACCCGCGGGTATGGATCCCTACTACACCTTC. The J gene is TRBJ1-2, the V gene TRBV6-1; D is unclear. Germline V gene data show CDR1 as MNHNS and CDR2 as SASEGT. V was shortened by 6 bases and J by 10 bases, with 21 bases between the two germline ends. This CDR3 spans 14 amino acids.